Below, one T cell receptor beta chain is given with its context. No antigen is known for it. This entry comes from a study of blood T cells in healthy people across ages. The authors ran a second PCR of roughly 7 to 11 cycles using a sample-barcoded 5' primer and a J-beta primer mix. Each CDR3 protein is one row after TCRdb ran MiXCR on the 5' RACE reads. The table lists 1.2 million to 1.5 million distinct CDR3 sequences, roughly 60% of them singletons. This CDR3 has 15 amino acids. Trimming cost V 0 bases and J 5 bases, with 17 bases left between them. Germline values: CDR1 DFQATT, CDR2 SNEGSKA (reference sequence). General observations from the study: It was held that diversity estimates obtained from one million T cells represented underestimates.

This sequence originates from a man aged 18 to 35 in good health. The sample was blood. The V gene is TRBV20-1, the J gene TRBJ2-7; D is perhaps TRBD2 (6 bases). This CDR3 reads CSARDRAGLPHEQYF. The CDR3 coding sequence is TGCAGTGCTAGAGATCGGGCGGGATTACCCCACGAGCAGTACTTC.